This is a list of T cell receptor beta chains from one sample in a study of CD8+CD57+ T cells in acquired aplastic anemia. TCRdb itself ran the reads through MiXCR, one entry per CDR3 protein. Of about 81,000 distinct CDR3 sequences in the sample, approximately 45% were seen once. Sequencing was performed on sorted CD4+, CD8+, or CD8+CD57+ T cells (not recorded which) from PBMCs. The source of these receptors is a human donor in good health, serving as a control. Both conserved end residues are part of each CDR3. Each record gives: J gene, clone size, D gene, V gene, CDR3 protein, CDR3 DNA. D genes are given only for firm matches. A clone size is listed for some rows: how often the clone was seen (once, few, many), or a class if it is expanded.

>TRBJ2-5|many|NA|TRBV5-1
CASSLEAGAGETQYF
TGCGCCAGCAGCTTGGAGGCAGGTGCAGGGGAGACCCAGTACTTC
>TRBJ2-1|NA|NA|TRBV7-6
CASSLDRDAGEQFF
TGTGCCAGCAGCTTAGACAGGGATGCGGGTGAGCAGTTCTTC
>TRBJ2-1|many|TRBD2|TRBV24-1
CATSDRTSGIPEQFF
TGTGCCACCAGTGATCGGACTAGCGGGATTCCTGAGCAGTTCTTC
>TRBJ2-2|NA|NA|TRBV6-1
CASSTPGSAGELFF
TGTGCCAGCAGTACCCCGGGTTCAGCCGGGGAGCTGTTTTTT
>TRBJ1-1|NA|NA|TRBV20-1
CSASLRGARTEAFF
TGCAGTGCTAGTCTTCGGGGGGCTCGGACTGAAGCTTTCTTT
>TRBJ1-6|NA|NA|TRBV2
CASRAEHNSPLHF
TGTGCCAGCAGGGCCGAGCATAATTCACCCCTCCACTTT
>TRBJ2-7|NA|TRBD2|TRBV19
CASSAGLAGYEQYF
TGTGCCAGTAGTGCGGGACTAGCGGGGTACGAGCAGTACTTC
>TRBJ1-1|NA|NA|TRBV5-1
CASSSFLRGDTEAFF
TGCGCCAGCAGCTCGTTCCTTAGGGGTGACACTGAAGCTTTCTTT
>TRBJ2-7|many|TRBD1|TRBV11-3
CASSLPGQLSYEQYF
TGTGCCAGCAGCTTACCGGGACAGCTCTCCTACGAGCAGTACTTC
>TRBJ2-3|few|TRBD2|TRBV25-1
CASSALAVRTDTQYF
TGTGCCAGCAGTGCCCTAGCGGTTCGCACAGATACGCAGTATTTT
>TRBJ1-2|NA|NA|TRBV6-5
CASGSGEGNDGYTF
TGTGCCAGCGGTTCTGGGGAAGGGAACGATGGCTACACCTTC
>TRBJ1-3|many|NA|TRBV14
CASSHAGGPGNTIYF
TGTGCCAGCAGCCATGCTGGGGGGCCTGGAAACACCATATATTTT
>TRBJ2-7|NA|TRBD1|TRBV19
CASITGTGSYEQYF
TGTGCCAGTATAACCGGGACAGGGTCGTACGAGCAGTACTTC
>TRBJ2-7|many|NA|TRBV7-2
CASSLVPKGEQYF
TGTGCCAGCAGCTTAGTCCCGAAGGGTGAGCAGTACTTC
>TRBJ1-1|NA|TRBD1|TRBV2
CASSEEGAGGAEAFF
TGTGCCAGCAGTGAAGAAGGGGCAGGGGGCGCAGAAGCTTTCTTT
>TRBJ2-7|many|NA|TRBV6-1
CASSEDSYPVF
TGTGCCAGCAGTGAAGACTCCTACCCGGTCTTC
>TRBJ2-3|NA|TRBD2|TRBV25-1
CACRLPGLVGRDTQYF
TGTGCCTGCAGGCTACCGGGACTAGTTGGTCGAGATACGCAGTATTTT
>TRBJ2-5|many|TRBD2|TRBV9
CASSVGGSVLETQYF
TGTGCCAGCAGCGTAGGCGGGAGTGTTTTAGAGACCCAGTACTTC
>TRBJ1-5|NA|TRBD1|TRBV7-2
CASSGTVSQPQHF
TGTGCCAGCAGCGGGACAGTATCACAGCCCCAGCATTTT
>TRBJ2-7|many|NA|TRBV6-1
CASSAGHGGLYEQYF
TGTGCCAGCAGTGCTGGCCATGGGGGTCTCTACGAGCAGTACTTC
>TRBJ1-2|once|NA|TRBV2
CASKSTLNYGYTF
TGTGCCAGCAAATCGACACTTAACTATGGCTACACCTTC
>TRBJ1-5|many|TRBD1|TRBV3-1
CASSRGQGDQPQHF
TGTGCCAGCAGCCGGGGACAGGGTGACCAGCCCCAGCATTTT
>TRBJ1-5|NA|NA|TRBV15
CATSLWGSNQPQHF
TGTGCCACCAGCCTATGGGGTAGCAATCAGCCCCAGCATTTT
>TRBJ2-1|many|TRBD2|TRBV10-1
CASSDPGGKREDYEQFF
TGCGCCAGCAGTGACCCGGGGGGTAAGCGGGAGGATTATGAGCAGTTCTTC
>TRBJ2-7|NA|NA|TRBV6-6
CASRIQAYEQYF
TGTGCCAGCAGAATACAAGCCTACGAGCAGTACTTC
>TRBJ2-3|many|NA|TRBV9
CASSVGGDVGSDTQYF
TGTGCCAGCAGCGTAGGCGGGGACGTTGGGTCAGATACGCAGTATTTT
>TRBJ1-2|NA|NA|TRBV7-9
CASSLSSGNYGYTF
TGTGCCAGCAGCTTATCTTCGGGGAACTATGGCTACACCTTC
>TRBJ1-4|NA|NA|TRBV9
CASSEGATNEKLFF
TGTGCCAGCAGCGAGGGAGCAACTAATGAAAAACTGTTTTTT
>TRBJ2-1|many|NA|TRBV7-9
CASSPGEQFF
TGTGCCAGCAGCCCCGGTGAGCAGTTCTTC
>TRBJ2-7|NA|NA|TRBV10-1
CASRRGGEQYF
TGTGCCAGCCGTAGAGGGGGGGAGCAGTACTTC
>TRBJ1-1|NA|NA|TRBV29-1
CSVRGYTEAFF
TGCAGCGTTAGGGGTTACACTGAAGCTTTCTTT
>TRBJ2-3|NA|NA|TRBV9
CASSPMIAGTDTQYF
TGTGCCAGCAGCCCGATGATAGCAGGGACAGATACGCAGTATTTT
>TRBJ1-1|many|NA|TRBV19
CASSIGRPEAFF
TGTGCCAGTAGTATCGGGAGACCTGAAGCTTTCTTT
>TRBJ1-2|many|NA|TRBV20-1
CSARDRQGSMAYTF
TGCAGTGCTAGAGATCGCCAGGGATCTATGGCCTACACCTTC
>TRBJ1-6|few|NA|TRBV10-3
CAISGLNKDSPLHF
TGTGCCATCAGTGGACTTAACAAGGATTCACCCCTCCACTTT
>TRBJ2-1|many|NA|TRBV24-1
CATSQTGKEYNEQFF
TGTGCCACCAGTCAAACTGGAAAGGAATACAATGAGCAGTTCTTC
>TRBJ2-3|NA|TRBD2|TRBV13
CASSLGLAGSTDTQYF
TGTGCCAGCAGCCTCGGACTAGCGGGATCCACAGATACGCAGTATTTT